This section outlines one T cell receptor (beta chain) sequence together with its context. Its target is not known. Sequencing used immunoSEQ multiplex PCR; TCRdb keeps in-frame clones, though not all of them. The sample yields 100,000 to 130,000 clones, under 95% seen once. This sample was included in a study of T cell responses to AZD1222 COVID-19 vaccine. General study results and limits: Sampling that yielded the repertoires occurred only after the peak T cell response. Unmutated variant regions reportedly attract nearly half of all spike-specific TCRs. Regions 160-218 and 743-854 dominated among vaccine-associated CD4 TCRs spanning spike.

Second doses that came at about 4 or about 12 weeks were put together. This CDR3 is built from 13 residues. Trimming stripped 6 bases from V and 1 base from J, with 9 bases between. Germline CDR1 reads MNHEY; CDR2 reads SMNVEV (reference sequence). The chain joins TRBV27 to TRBJ1-1, with D unclear. This material consisted of peripheral blood, taken 28 days after the second AZD1222 dose. The clonotype originates from an adult who received the AZD1222 COVID-19 vaccine. DNA of the CDR3: TGTGCCAGCAGCCGGACCTCGAACACTGAAGCTTTCTTT. This sequence encodes CASSRTSNTEAFF.